This record looks at one T cell receptor (beta chain) sequence and its context. Its matching antigen is unknown. RNA totalling roughly 0.5 to 1 ug underwent reverse transcription with random hexamers. With immunoSEQ multiplex PCR, TCR beta CDR3 was amplified across 54 Vbeta and 13 Jbeta. One entry per CDR3 protein, called by TCRdb with MiXCR from the immunoSEQ multiplex PCR reads. In the table there are around 130,000 distinct CDR3 sequences, about 95% of which are singletons. This sample stems from a study of CD8 T cells in Susac syndrome. The study, taken as a whole, reports: That the number of individuals in its TCR sequencing and HLA analysis was relatively small was acknowledged by the study.

This CDR3 is 12 amino acids long. V was pared by 5 bases and J by 5 bases, with 10 bases between. The V gene is TRBV12-3 or TRBV12-4, the J gene TRBJ2-7, with D possibly TRBD1 on 5 matching bases. This TCR derives from a human donor with multiple sclerosis. The sample comprised CD4+ T cells from PBMCs. DNA for the CDR3: TGTGCCAGCAGTACGACAGAAAACGAGCAGTACTTC. Its translation: CASSTTENEQYF.